These 27 T cell receptor beta chains came from one sample sequenced in a study of somatic mutations in cytotoxic T cells in rheumatoid arthritis. The assay was immunoSEQ multiplex PCR, and TCRdb's table has in-frame clones only and misses some. The sample includes more than 10,000 clones, more than 60% of them seen just once. The source material was CD8+ T cells sorted from blood. These receptors all stem from a man aged 50 to 59 in good health.

The chain carries TRBV5-4 and TRBJ2-1, with TRBD2 matching over 7 bases. J lost 2 bases, V lost 7 bases, and 9 bases had no gene match. The germline gives CDR1 SGHNT, CDR2 YYREEE (reference sequence). The CDR3 runs 15 residues. The CDR3 sequence is CASWEGTGPYNEQFF. CDR3 coding DNA: TGTGCCAGCTGGGAGGGGACTGGGCCCTACAATGAGCAGTTCTTC.

The CDR3 region is CASSMRLAGDISYNEQFF. The CDR3 nucleotides are TGTGCCAGTAGTATGAGGCTAGCGGGAGATATTTCCTACAATGAGCAGTTCTTC. V and J are TRBV19 and TRBJ2-1, with 10 bases aligning to TRBD2. Germline V CDR1 and CDR2: LNHDA, SQIVND (reference sequence). This CDR3 spans 18 amino acids. With 3 bases clipped from V and 1 base from J, the junction kept 9 bases outside the gene matches.

This chain uses TRBV5-6 with TRBJ2-7; 8 bases are a match to TRBD2. This CDR3 region has 14 residues. Germline CDR1 and CDR2: SGHDT and YYEEEE. The V and J ends lost 4 bases and 3 bases, in that order; junction bases with no gene match: 6. Written as DNA, the CDR3 is TGTGCCAGCAGCCAAGCGGGAGTGTACTACGAGCAGTACTTC. This encodes CASSQAGVYYEQYF.

The V call is TRBV7-2, the J call TRBJ2-3; 7 bases are shared with TRBD2. CDR1 SGHTA and CDR2 FQGNSA come from the germline V gene. The CDR3 extends over 15 amino acids. Trimming at V came to 6 bases and at J to 4 bases, leaving 10 bases not matched to a gene. As DNA, the CDR3 is TGTGCCAGCAGGGAGTGGCGGGGGTTGTCAGATACGCAGTATTTT. It encodes CASREWRGLSDTQYF.

J is TRBJ2-7 and V is TRBV7-2; 9 nucleotides match TRBD1. Germline assignment: CDR1 SGHTA and CDR2 FQGNSA. The CDR3 is 15 amino acids. J lost 4 bases, V lost 5 bases, and 9 bases had no gene match. CDR3 bases: TGTGCCAGCAGCCCGACGACAGGGGGGATTTACGAGCAGTACTTC. Its translation is CASSPTTGGIYEQYF.

This clone was counted a single time. The genes are TRBV4-1 and TRBJ2-2, with 11 bases identical to TRBD1. The ends lost 4 bases at V and 5 bases at J; junction bases unmatched: 0. Germline V gives CDR1 MGHRA, CDR2 YSYEKL. This CDR3 is built from 14 residues. This CDR3 is CASSRDRGTGELFF. DNA of the CDR3: TGCGCCAGCAGCCGGGACAGGGGGACCGGGGAGCTGTTTTTT.

This chain joins TRBV5-5 and TRBJ2-1, with a weak D call TRBD1 (5 bases). Germline-derived CDR1 and CDR2 are SGHKS and YYEKEE (reference sequence). This CDR3 contains 13 residues. V was trimmed by 2 bases and J by 6 bases, leaving 9 bases between them. The CDR3 here is CASSFGGANEQFF. The CDR3, as DNA: TGTGCCAGCAGCTTCGGTGGGGCCAATGAGCAGTTCTTC.

This clone was observed a few times. The genes are TRBV4-3 and TRBJ2-6; a weak D match, TRBD1 (6 bases). From germline, CDR1 is LGHNA and CDR2 YSLEER. The CDR3 is 15 residues long. V dropped 5 bases and J dropped 4 bases, with 12 bases sitting between them. The CDR3 spells CASSGGTGGANVLTF. As DNA, the CDR3 is TGCGCCAGCAGCGGGGGCACCGGCGGGGCCAACGTCCTGACTTTC.

This rearrangement joins TRBV5-1 to TRBJ2-2; tentatively, D is TRBD2 (5 bases). CDR1 SGHRS and CDR2 YFSETQ come from the germline V gene. The CDR3 totals 15 residues. V lost 0 bases, J lost 8 bases, and 14 bases lay in between. CDR3 bases: TGCGCCAGCAGCTTGGCGGGATTCGTGGAGGGGGAGCTGTTTTTT. Its translation: CASSLAGFVEGELFF.

The chain links TRBV19 to TRBJ1-1; no clear D gene. Looked up from germline, CDR1 is LNHDA and CDR2 is SQIVND (reference sequence). The CDR3 totals 12 residues. Trimming stripped 3 bases from V and 5 bases from J, with 7 bases between. CDR3 amino acids: CASSIGRTEAFF. Here the CDR3 DNA reads TGTGCCAGTAGTATCGGTCGGACTGAAGCTTTCTTT. Drawing the rest from reference TRBV19 and TRBJ1-1, the complete variable domain is DGGITQSPKYLFRKEGQNVTLSCEQNLNHDAMYWYRQDPGQGLRLIYYSQIVNDFQKGDIAEGYSVSREKKESFPLTVTSAQKNPTAFYLCASSIGRTEAFFGQGTRLTVV.

In this sample, this clone turned up a few times. The chain has TRBV6-5 and TRBJ2-7; 7 bases align to TRBD2. The germline V gene has CDR1 MNHEY and CDR2 SVGAGI. The length of the CDR3 is 15 residues. The V and J ends lost 2 bases and 4 bases, in that order; junction bases with no gene match: 8. The CDR3 reads CASSYGSGELYEQYF. The CDR3 DNA is TGTGCCAGCAGTTACGGCAGCGGGGAGCTTTACGAGCAGTACTTC.

This rearrangement joins TRBV19 to TRBJ1-1; D might be TRBD1 (5 bases). Germline CDR1 and CDR2: LNHDA and SQIVND (reference sequence). The CDR3 is 14 residues long. Trimming left V 0 bases short and J 1 base short, with 6 bases between. CDR3 sequence: CASSIEGQNTEAFF. The CDR3 DNA reads TGTGCCAGTAGTATAGAAGGACAGAACACTGAAGCTTTCTTT.

CDR3 in DNA: TGTGCCAGCAGCGTACAGGGCCTCAACAATGAGCAGTTCTTC. Encoded protein: CASSVQGLNNEQFF. The V gene is TRBV9, the J gene TRBJ2-1; possible D gene TRBD1, 5 bases. Germline CDR1 reads SGDLS; CDR2 reads YYNGEE. The CDR3 has 14 residues. With 1 base removed from V and 5 bases from J, the gap between germline ends came to 10 bases.

This clone occurred a few times. Germline is not matched at one junction end, which may reflect a read error. This sample also contains other DNA sequences that code for the same CDR3. The rearrangement uses TRBV9 and TRBJ2-7; 11 bases fit TRBD1. Germline CDR1 reads SGDLS; CDR2 reads YYNGEE. The CDR3 covers 15 residues. The CDR3 DNA reads TGCGCCAGCAGCCCGGGACAGGGGGAAGGCTACGAGCAGTACTTC. Translation: CASSPGQGEGYEQYF.

The chain employs TRBV6-1 and TRBJ1-1, with D tentatively TRBD1 (6 bases). The CDR3 is made up of 13 amino acids. The germline V gene has CDR1 MNHNS and CDR2 SASEGT. V was shortened by 5 bases and J by 5 bases, with 12 bases between the two germline ends. DNA for the CDR3: TGTGCCAGCAGTCTCAGGGGAAGGACTGAAGCTTTCTTT. This codes for CASSLRGRTEAFF.

This clone was counted a few times. Within the sample, other DNA sequences also encode this same CDR3. For the CDR3, the DNA is TGTGCCAGCAGCGATAGCGGGAGAGGCGCAGATACGCAGTATTTT. Its translation: CASSDSGRGADTQYF. The V and J genes are TRBV9 and TRBJ2-3, with 9 bases aligning to TRBD2. Per the germline V gene, CDR1 is SGDLS and CDR2 is YYNGEE. This CDR3 has 15 residues. Unmatched junction bases numbered 6, after V lost 3 bases and J lost 4 bases.

This chain connects TRBV6-1 to TRBJ1-2; perhaps TRBD1 as D (6 bases). There are 14 residues in the CDR3. Germline loops: CDR1 MNHNS, CDR2 SASEGT. Trimming shortened V by 6 bases and J by 8 bases, and 19 bases separated the two germline ends. Written as DNA, the CDR3 is TGTGCCAGCAGACAACAGGGTTTAACGGGGGGCTACACCTTC. Its translation: CASRQQGLTGGYTF.

A word on this clone: Other DNA variants within this sample encode the same CDR3. The chain employs TRBV29-1 and TRBJ1-2, with D tentatively TRBD1 (5 bases). The CDR3 is 15 amino acids. Deletions cut 6 bases from V and 4 bases from J, with 21 bases between. The germline gives CDR1 SQVTM, CDR2 ANQGSEA. The CDR3 DNA follows: TGCAGCGTCTGGGGGACGGGGGATGGTGGCTATGGCTACACCTTC. The encoded protein is CSVWGTGDGGYGYTF.

This clone occurred once. V gene TRBV5-6 combines with J gene TRBJ1-1, with TRBD1 as a possible D gene (5 bases). This CDR3 comprises 14 residues. V was cut by 4 bases and J by 1 base, with 11 bases left in between. Germline CDR1 is SGHDT and CDR2 is YYEEEE. The CDR3 loop reads CASSPETENTEAFF. The CDR3 DNA sequence: TGTGCCAGCAGCCCGGAGACAGAGAACACTGAAGCTTTCTTT.

The gene calls are TRBV6-1 and TRBJ2-3; 14 positions agree with TRBD2. CDR3 length equals 15 residues. Germline CDR1 is MNHNS and CDR2 is SASEGT. V trimming: 4 bases; J trimming: 4 bases; junction bases outside the gene matches: 1. This CDR3 is CASSGLAGGPDTQYF. In nucleotides, the CDR3 is TGTGCCAGCAGTGGACTAGCGGGGGGGCCAGATACGCAGTATTTT.

This chain links TRBV27 with TRBJ2-1; TRBD2 agrees at 10 bases. The CDR3 covers 14 residues. The V gene end was trimmed by 8 bases and the J gene end by 4 bases; junction bases not matched to a gene: 5. The germline CDR1 and CDR2 sequences are MNHEY and SMNVEV (reference sequence). CDR3 loop: CASRTSGTYNEQFF. CDR3 sequence (DNA): TGTGCCAGCCGGACTAGCGGTACGTACAATGAGCAGTTCTTC.

V gene TRBV5-6 combines with J gene TRBJ2-7; 8 bases map to TRBD1. V lost 4 bases, J lost 3 bases, and 15 bases stayed unmatched. This CDR3 contains 17 residues. CDR1 and CDR2 from the germline V gene are SGHDT and YYEEEE. The CDR3, as DNA: TGTGCCAGCAGCCCGACGCCAGGGGGCGGAGGCGGCTACGAGCAGTACTTC. It is translated as CASSPTPGGGGGYEQYF.

This clone came up once. The V and J genes are TRBV5-1 and TRBJ2-5, with no clear D. Germline V gives CDR1 SGHRS, CDR2 YFSETQ. The germline V and J ends were trimmed by 5 bases and 0 bases, with 8 bases remaining between them. CDR3 length equals 13 residues. The CDR3 is CASRNSYQETQYF. CDR3 bases: TGCGCCAGCAGGAACTCGTACCAAGAGACCCAGTACTTC.

V usage is TRBV27 and J usage is TRBJ2-3, with D perhaps matching TRBD2 (6 bases). Trimming left V 3 bases short and J 1 base short, with 8 bases between. In germline, CDR1 is MNHEY, CDR2 SMNVEV (reference sequence). This CDR3 contains 14 residues. The CDR3 here is CASSFRGGTDTQYF. CDR3 in DNA: TGTGCCAGCAGTTTTCGCGGGGGCACAGATACGCAGTATTTT.

This clone was recorded a few times. The chain recombines TRBV29-1 with TRBJ2-7; TRBD1 matches at 7 bases. Germline V gene data show CDR1 as SQVTM and CDR2 as ANQGSEA. The CDR3 runs to 14 residues. V trimming: 4 bases; J trimming: 6 bases; junction bases outside the gene matches: 12. CDR3 region: CSVGSGQEHLEQYF. The CDR3 region has the DNA TGCAGCGTTGGTTCAGGACAGGAACACCTCGAGCAGTACTTC.

The rearrangement joins TRBV6-6 to TRBJ2-3, with 7 bases that match TRBD2. CDR3 size: 11 residues. Losses at the gene ends were 2 bases for V and 11 bases for J; bases not matched to a gene: 1. The germline V gene encodes CDR1 MNHNY and CDR2 SVGAGI (reference sequence). This chain's CDR3 is CASSYQRGQYF. The DNA for the CDR3 is TGTGCCAGCAGTTACCAGCGGGGGCAGTATTTT.

J is TRBJ2-1 and V is TRBV11-2; 13 bases match TRBD2. The CDR3 sequence is 17 residues long. The V gene's germline CDR1 is SGHAT and CDR2 FQNNGV. V was pared by 0 bases and J by 5 bases, with 4 bases of the junction left unmatched. The CDR3 DNA follows: TGTGCCAGCAGCTTAGAGGGACTAGCGGGATCGAACAATGAGCAGTTCTTC. Protein: CASSLEGLAGSNNEQFF. The full variable domain, its missing parts supplied by reference TRBV11-2 and TRBJ2-1, is EAGVAQSPRYKIIEKRQSVAFWCNPISGHATLYWYQQILGQGPKLLIQFQNNGVVDDSQLPKDRFSAERLKGVDSTLKIQPAKLEDSAVYLCASSLEGLAGSNNEQFFGPGTRLTVL.